This T cell receptor (beta chain) was documented in a study of T cell responses to AZD1222 COVID-19 vaccine. This CDR3 contains 13 residues. Germline CDR1 is ENHRY and CDR2 is SYGVKD. The V and J ends lost 2 bases and 5 bases respectively, with 7 bases between them. Here immunoSEQ multiplex PCR was the method, and the copy in TCRdb shows in-frame clones only, minus some. The sample records more than 95,000 clones, 86% being singletons. This clone was counted a single time. The chain combines TRBV10-3 with TRBJ1-5; no definite D call. The sequencing here drew on peripheral blood, taken 28 days after the second AZD1222 dose. The sequence was obtained from an adult who received the AZD1222 COVID-19 vaccine. The CDR3 loop reads CAISEGMDQPQHF. The CDR3 DNA reads as TGTGCCATCAGTGAGGGGATGGATCAGCCCCAGCATTTT.